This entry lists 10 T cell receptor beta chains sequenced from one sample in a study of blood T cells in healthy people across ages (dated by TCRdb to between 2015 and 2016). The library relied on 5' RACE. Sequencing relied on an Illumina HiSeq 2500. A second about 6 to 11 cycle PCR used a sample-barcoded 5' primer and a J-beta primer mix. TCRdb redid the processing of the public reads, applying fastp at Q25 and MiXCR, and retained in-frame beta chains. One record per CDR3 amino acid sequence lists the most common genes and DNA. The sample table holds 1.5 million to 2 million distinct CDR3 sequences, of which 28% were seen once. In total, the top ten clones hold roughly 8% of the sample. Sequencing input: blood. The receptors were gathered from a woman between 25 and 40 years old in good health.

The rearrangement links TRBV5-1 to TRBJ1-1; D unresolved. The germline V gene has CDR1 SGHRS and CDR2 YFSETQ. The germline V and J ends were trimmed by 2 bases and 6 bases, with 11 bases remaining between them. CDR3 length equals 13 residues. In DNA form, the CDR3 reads TGCGCCAGCAGCTTTGAAGGGTTATCTGAAGCTTTCTTT. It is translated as CASSFEGLSEAFF.

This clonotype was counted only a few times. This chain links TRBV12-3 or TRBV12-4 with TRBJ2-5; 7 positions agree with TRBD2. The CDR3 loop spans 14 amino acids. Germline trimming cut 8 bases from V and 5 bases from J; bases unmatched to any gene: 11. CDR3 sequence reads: CASGSGGGSETQYF. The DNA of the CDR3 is TGTGCCAGCGGTTCGGGAGGCGGATCGGAGACCCAGTACTTC.

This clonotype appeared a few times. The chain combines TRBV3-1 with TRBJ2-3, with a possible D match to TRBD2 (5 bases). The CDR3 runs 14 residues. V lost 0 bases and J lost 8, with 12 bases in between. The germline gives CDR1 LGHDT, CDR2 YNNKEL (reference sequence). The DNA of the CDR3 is TGTGCCAGCAGCCAAGATCCCGGAGGTGGTACGCAGTATTTT. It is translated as CASSQDPGGGTQYF.

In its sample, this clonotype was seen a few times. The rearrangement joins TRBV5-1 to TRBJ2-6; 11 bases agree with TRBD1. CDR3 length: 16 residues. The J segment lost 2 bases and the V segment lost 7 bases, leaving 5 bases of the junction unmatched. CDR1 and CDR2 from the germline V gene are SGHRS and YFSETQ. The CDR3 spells CASPQGQGAGANVLTF. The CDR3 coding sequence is TGCGCCAGCCCCCAGGGACAGGGGGCTGGGGCCAACGTCCTGACTTTC.

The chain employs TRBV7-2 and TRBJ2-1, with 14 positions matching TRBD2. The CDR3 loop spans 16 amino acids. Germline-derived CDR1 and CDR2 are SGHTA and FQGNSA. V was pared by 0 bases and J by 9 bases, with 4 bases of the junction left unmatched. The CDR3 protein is CASSLAGTSGRSEQFF. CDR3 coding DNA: TGTGCCAGCAGCTTAGCGGGGACTAGCGGGAGAAGTGAGCAGTTCTTC.

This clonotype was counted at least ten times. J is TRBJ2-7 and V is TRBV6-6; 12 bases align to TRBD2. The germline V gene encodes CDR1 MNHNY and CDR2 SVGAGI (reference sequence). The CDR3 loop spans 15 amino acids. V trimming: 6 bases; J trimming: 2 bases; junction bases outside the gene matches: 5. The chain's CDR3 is CASSRTSGTTYEQYF. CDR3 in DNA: TGTGCCAGCAGCCGGACTAGCGGGACCACCTACGAGCAGTACTTC.

The CDR3 sequence: CASSSLGPGTEAFF. The CDR3 nucleotides read TGTGCCAGCAGTTCGTTGGGGCCGGGGACTGAAGCTTTCTTT. The genes are TRBV12-3 or TRBV12-4 and TRBJ1-1; D might be TRBD1 (5 bases). Trimming stripped 4 bases from V and 5 bases from J, with 14 bases between. This CDR3 contains 14 residues.

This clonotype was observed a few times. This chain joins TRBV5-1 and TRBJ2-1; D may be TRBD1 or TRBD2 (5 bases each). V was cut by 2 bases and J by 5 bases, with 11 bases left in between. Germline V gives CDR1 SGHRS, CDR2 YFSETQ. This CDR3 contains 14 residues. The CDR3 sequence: CASSFAVGDNEQFF. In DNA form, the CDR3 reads TGCGCCAGCAGCTTCGCAGTGGGGGACAATGAGCAGTTCTTC.

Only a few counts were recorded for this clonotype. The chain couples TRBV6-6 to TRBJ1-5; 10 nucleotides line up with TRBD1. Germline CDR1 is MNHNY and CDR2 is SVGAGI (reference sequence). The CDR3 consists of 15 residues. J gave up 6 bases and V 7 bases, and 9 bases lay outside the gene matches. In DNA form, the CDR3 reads TGTGCCAGCACCAGACAGGGGGCGCGGATTCAGCCCCAGCATTTT. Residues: CASTRQGARIQPQHF.

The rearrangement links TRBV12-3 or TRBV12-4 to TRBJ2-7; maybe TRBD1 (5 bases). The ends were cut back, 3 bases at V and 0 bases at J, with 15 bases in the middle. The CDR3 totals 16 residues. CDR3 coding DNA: TGTGCCAGCAGTTTTCTCCCAGGGTTAAGCTCCTACGAGCAGTACTTC. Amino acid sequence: CASSFLPGLSSYEQYF.